At least ten counts were recorded for the clone carrying this TCR beta chain. Antigen specificity is unknown. Each TCR transcript was tagged with a 10-nucleotide random UMI during 5'RACE. The yield of each sequencing run was over 180 million TCR-beta sequences from 15-18 subjects. TCRdb re-analysed the 5' RACE reads in MiXCR, keeping a single row per CDR3 protein. There are some 100,000 distinct CDR3 sequences in the sample; about 12% occur only once, and approximately 5% lies in the top ten. The sample belongs to a study of neurological immune-mediated disorders. Points from the study as a whole: Private repertoires in all groups were suggested by the absence of shared CDR3 amino acid sequences among expanded clones across subjects.

Stated time point: longitudinal time-point 2. Preparation of the unsorted libraries drew on 2 million PBMCs stored at -80 C. The CDR3 is made up of 12 amino acids. Germline V lookup: CDR1 SEHNR, CDR2 FQNEAQ (reference sequence). The V gene lost 5 bases and the J gene lost 9 bases, with 13 bases spanning the gap. The source is a female donor with HTLV-1-associated myelopathy (HAM/TSP). The gene calls are TRBV7-9 and TRBJ2-5; a weak D match, TRBD1 (6 bases). The sample was PBMCs. The CDR3 sequence: CASSPDRQSQYF. As DNA, the CDR3 is TGTGCCAGCAGCCCCGACAGGCAGTCCCAGTACTTC.